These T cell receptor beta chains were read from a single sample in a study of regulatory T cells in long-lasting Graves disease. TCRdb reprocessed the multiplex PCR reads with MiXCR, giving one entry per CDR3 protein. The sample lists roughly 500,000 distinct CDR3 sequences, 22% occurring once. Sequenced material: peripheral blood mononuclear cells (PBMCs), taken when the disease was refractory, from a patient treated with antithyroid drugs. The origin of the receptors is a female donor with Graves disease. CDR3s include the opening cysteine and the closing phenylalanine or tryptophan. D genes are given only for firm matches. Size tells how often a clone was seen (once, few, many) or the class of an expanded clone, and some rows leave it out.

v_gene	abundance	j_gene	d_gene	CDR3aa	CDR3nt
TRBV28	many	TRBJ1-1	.	CASTRPMGQGNTEAFF	TGTGCCAGCACCCGTCCGATGGGGCAGGGGAACACTGAAGCTTTCTTT
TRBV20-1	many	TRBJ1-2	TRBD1	CSARYRTGEEDGYTF	TGCAGTGCTAGATACAGGACAGGGGAGGAGGATGGCTACACCTTC
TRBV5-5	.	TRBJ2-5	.	CASSLVLSPETQYF	TGTGCCAGCAGCTTGGTTCTCTCCCCGGAGACCCAGTACTTC
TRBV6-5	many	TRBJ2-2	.	CASSYAGQNGELFF	TGTGCCAGCAGTTACGCGGGACAGAACGGGGAGCTGTTTTTT
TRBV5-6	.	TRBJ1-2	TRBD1	CASSRDRGLYGYTF	TGTGCCAGCAGCCGGGACAGGGGTCTCTACGGCTACACCTTC
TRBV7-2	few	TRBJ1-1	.	CASSLDKITEAFF	TGTGCCAGCAGCCTGGACAAAATCACTGAAGCTTTCTTT
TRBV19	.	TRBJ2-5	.	CASSMYGETQYF	TGTGCCAGTAGTATGTATGGAGAGACCCAGTACTTC
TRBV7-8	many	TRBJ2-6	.	CASSFGRVNSGANVLTF	TGTGCCAGCAGCTTTGGCAGGGTCAACTCTGGGGCCAACGTCCTGACTTTC
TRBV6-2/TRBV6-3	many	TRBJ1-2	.	CASSYAGEAYGYTF	TGTGCCAGCAGTTACGCCGGGGAAGCTTACGGCTACACCTTC
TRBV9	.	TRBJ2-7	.	CASSVGWGITYEQYF	TGTGCCAGCAGCGTAGGGTGGGGGATCACCTACGAGCAGTACTTC
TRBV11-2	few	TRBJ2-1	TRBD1	CASSPGQGYNEQFF	TGTGCCAGCTCACCGGGACAGGGATACAATGAGCAGTTCTTC
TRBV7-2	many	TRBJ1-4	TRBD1	CASSRTGGAGLDEKLFF	TGTGCCAGCAGCCGGACAGGGGGCGCAGGCTTGGATGAAAAACTGTTTTTT
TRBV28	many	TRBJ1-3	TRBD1	CASSEDLGQPAGNTIYF	TGTGCCAGCAGCGAAGATTTGGGACAGCCAGCTGGAAACACCATATATTTT
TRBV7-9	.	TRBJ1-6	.	CASSQDGTAAARSPLHF	TGTGCCAGCAGCCAAGATGGGACCGCCGCAGCCCGGTCACCCCTCCACTTT
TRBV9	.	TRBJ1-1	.	CASSVVLGGAAEAFF	TGTGCCAGCAGCGTCGTTCTCGGGGGCGCGGCTGAAGCTTTCTTT
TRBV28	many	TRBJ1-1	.	CASSGRLNTEAFF	TGTGCCAGCAGTGGACGGTTGAACACTGAAGCTTTCTTT
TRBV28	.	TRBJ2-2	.	CASSSIGENTGELFF	TGTGCCAGCAGTTCGATAGGGGAGAACACCGGGGAGCTGTTTTTT
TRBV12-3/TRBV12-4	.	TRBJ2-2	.	CASSLSRSYTGELFF	TGTGCCAGCAGTTTATCCAGGTCCTACACCGGGGAGCTGTTTTTT
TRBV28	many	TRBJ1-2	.	CASSLGHLYGYTF	TGTGCCAGCAGTCTCGGACACCTCTATGGCTACACCTTC
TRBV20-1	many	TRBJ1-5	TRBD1	CSAEGQGNQPQHF	TGCAGTGCGGAGGGACAGGGGAATCAGCCCCAGCATTTT
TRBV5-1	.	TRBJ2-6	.	CASREGSLSSGANVLTF	TGCGCCAGCAGGGAGGGCAGTCTTAGCTCTGGGGCCAACGTCCTGACTTTC
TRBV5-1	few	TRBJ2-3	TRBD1	CASSQGTGGGDTQYF	TGCGCCAGCAGCCAAGGGACAGGGGGGGGAGATACGCAGTATTTT
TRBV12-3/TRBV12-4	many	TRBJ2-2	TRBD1	CASILGRDRGLNGELFF	TGTGCCAGCATCCTCGGGAGGGACAGGGGGCTCAACGGGGAGCTGTTTTTT
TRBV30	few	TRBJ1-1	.	CAWMGDGNTEAFF	TGTGCCTGGATGGGGGACGGGAACACTGAAGCTTTCTTT
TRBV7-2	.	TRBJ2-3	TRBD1	CASSAGTVPSLSTQYF	TGTGCCAGCAGCGCAGGGACAGTCCCTTCCTTAAGTACGCAGTATTTT
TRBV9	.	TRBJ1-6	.	CASSLAGPPLHF	TGTGCCAGCAGCTTAGCCGGTCCACCCCTCCACTTT
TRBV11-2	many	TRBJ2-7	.	CASSLDVRLWSHEQYF	TGTGCCAGCAGCTTAGATGTAAGACTATGGAGCCACGAGCAGTACTTC
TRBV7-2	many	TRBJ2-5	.	CASSLVVNGGQTQYF	TGTGCCAGCAGCTTAGTCGTCAACGGGGGGCAAACCCAGTACTTC
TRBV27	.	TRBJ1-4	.	CASSRGRAPATNEKLFF	TGTGCCAGCAGCAGAGGACGGGCCCCAGCAACTAATGAAAAACTGTTTTTT
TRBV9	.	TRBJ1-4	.	CASSVEVRGSNEKLFF	TGTGCCAGCAGCGTAGAGGTCCGGGGAAGTAATGAAAAACTGTTTTTT
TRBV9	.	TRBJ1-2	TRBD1	CASGKGQGHYGYTF	TGTGCCAGCGGCAAGGGACAGGGGCACTATGGCTACACCTTC
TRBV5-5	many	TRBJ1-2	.	CASSLDFGADGYTF	TGTGCCAGCAGCTTGGACTTTGGGGCGGATGGCTACACCTTC
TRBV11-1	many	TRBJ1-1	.	CASSSGTYMNTEAFF	TGTGCCAGCAGTTCCGGGACGTACATGAACACTGAAGCTTTCTTT
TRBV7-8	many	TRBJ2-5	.	CASRAARETQYF	TGTGCCAGCAGAGCGGCCCGGGAGACCCAGTACTTC
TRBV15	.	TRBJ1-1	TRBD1	CATSRGLQGARSTEAFF	TGTGCCACCAGCAGAGGGTTACAGGGGGCTAGGAGCACTGAAGCTTTCTTT
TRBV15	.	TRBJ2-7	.	CATRSDRAGEQYF	TGTGCCACCCGAAGCGACAGGGCGGGAGAGCAGTACTTC
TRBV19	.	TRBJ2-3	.	CASSDDSTDTQYF	TGTGCCAGTAGTGATGATAGCACAGATACGCAGTATTTT
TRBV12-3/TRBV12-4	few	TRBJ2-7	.	CASSRGQFYEQYF	TGTGCCAGCAGCCGCGGACAGTTCTACGAGCAGTACTTC
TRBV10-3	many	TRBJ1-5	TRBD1	CAISESQDRGQPQHF	TGTGCCATCAGTGAGTCGCAGGACAGGGGGCAGCCCCAGCATTTT
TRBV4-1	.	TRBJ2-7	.	CASSQSVAGHRSYEQYF	TGCGCCAGCAGCCAGTCAGTGGCGGGACACCGCTCCTACGAGCAGTACTTC
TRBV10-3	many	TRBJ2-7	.	CATSKAPYEQYF	TGTGCCACCTCGAAGGCTCCCTACGAGCAGTACTTC
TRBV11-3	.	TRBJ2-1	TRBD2	CASSDPGGRHEQFF	TGTGCCAGCAGCGACCCGGGCGGGAGGCATGAGCAGTTCTTC
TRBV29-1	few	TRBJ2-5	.	CSVPGAQETQYF	TGCAGCGTACCAGGAGCCCAAGAGACCCAGTACTTC
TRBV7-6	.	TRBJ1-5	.	CASSLGGEGYVLDDQPQHF	TGTGCCAGCAGCTTGGGAGGGGAGGGGTATGTTCTGGATGATCAGCCCCAGCATTTT
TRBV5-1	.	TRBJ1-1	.	CASSLGQRNTEALF	TGCGCCAGCAGCTTGGGGCAGAGGAACACTGAAGCTCTCTTT
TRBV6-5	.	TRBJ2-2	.	CASSYLGTRYTGELFF	TGTGCCAGCAGTTACTTGGGGACTCGTTACACCGGGGAGCTGTTTTTT
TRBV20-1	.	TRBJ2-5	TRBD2	CSARTSGGQETQYF	TGCAGTGCTAGGACTAGCGGGGGACAAGAGACCCAGTACTTC
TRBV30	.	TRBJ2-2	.	CAWSVLGLDTGELFF	TGTGCCTGGAGTGTACTAGGGCTGGACACCGGGGAGCTGTTTTTT
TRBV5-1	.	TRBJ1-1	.	CASSLAVVQGALNTEAFF	TGCGCCAGCAGCTTGGCCGTGGTCCAAGGTGCCTTGAACACTGAAGCTTTCTTT
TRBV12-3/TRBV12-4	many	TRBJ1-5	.	CASSEGDQPQHF	TGTGCCAGCAGTGAGGGGGATCAGCCCCAGCATTTT
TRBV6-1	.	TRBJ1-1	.	CASSDRGKNTEAFF	TGCGCCAGCAGCGACCGCGGAAAGAACACTGAAGCTTTCTTT
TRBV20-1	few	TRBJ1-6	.	CSARAREIYNSPLHF	TGCAGTGCTAGGGCCAGGGAGATCTATAATTCACCCCTCCACTTT
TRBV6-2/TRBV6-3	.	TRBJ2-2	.	CASSAWYDRSTGELFF	TGTGCCAGCAGTGCTTGGTACGACAGGTCAACCGGGGAGCTGTTTTTT
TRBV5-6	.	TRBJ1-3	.	CASSLRGRGNTIYF	TGTGCCAGCAGCCTACGCGGCAGGGGAAACACCATATATTTT
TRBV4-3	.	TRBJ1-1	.	CASSQERYTEAFF	TGCGCCAGCAGCCAAGAGCGGTACACTGAAGCTTTCTTT
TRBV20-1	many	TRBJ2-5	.	CSARDAAGTQYF	TGCAGTGCTAGAGATGCGGCGGGGACCCAGTACTTC
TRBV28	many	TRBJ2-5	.	CASSLASRPETQYF	TGTGCCAGCAGCTTGGCTAGTAGGCCAGAGACCCAGTACTTC
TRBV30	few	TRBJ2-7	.	CAWIPRAKGFYF	TGTGCCTGGATCCCCCGGGCAAAAGGATTCTACTTC
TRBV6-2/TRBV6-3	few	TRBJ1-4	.	CASSYGRQGNEKLFF	TGTGCCAGCAGTTATGGACGGCAGGGCAACGAAAAACTGTTTTTT